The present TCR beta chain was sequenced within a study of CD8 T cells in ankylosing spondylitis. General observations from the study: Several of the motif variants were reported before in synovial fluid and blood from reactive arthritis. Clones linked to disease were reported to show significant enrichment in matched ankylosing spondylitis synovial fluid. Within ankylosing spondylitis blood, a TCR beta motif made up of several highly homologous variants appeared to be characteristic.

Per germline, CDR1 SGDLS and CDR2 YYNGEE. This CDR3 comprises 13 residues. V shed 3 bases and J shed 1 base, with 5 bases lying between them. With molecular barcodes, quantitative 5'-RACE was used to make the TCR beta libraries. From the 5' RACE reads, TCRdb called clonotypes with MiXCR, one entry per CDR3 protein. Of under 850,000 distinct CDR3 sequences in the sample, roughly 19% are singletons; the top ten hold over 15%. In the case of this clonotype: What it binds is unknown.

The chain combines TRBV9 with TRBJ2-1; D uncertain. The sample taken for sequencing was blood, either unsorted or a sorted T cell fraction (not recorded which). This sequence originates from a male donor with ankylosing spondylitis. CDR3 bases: TGTGCCAGCAGCGATCAGTCCTACAATGAGCAGTTCTTC. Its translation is CASSDQSYNEQFF.